These 5 T cell receptor beta chains were all obtained from the same sample, sequenced in a study of blood T cells in healthy people across ages. Alongside a J-beta primer mix, a sample-barcoded 5' primer served in a second PCR lasting about 6 to 11 cycles. TCRdb re-called the 5' RACE reads through MiXCR, storing one row per CDR3 protein. The data show about 1.4 million distinct CDR3 sequences, with approximately 60% seen just once and about 6.3% held by the top ten. Material: blood. All receptors derive from a man between 18 and 29 years old in good health.

The V and J genes are TRBV7-9 and TRBJ2-5; D ambiguous. TRBJ2-7 explains the end of the DNA better; the J call may be wrong. The CDR3 extends over 15 amino acids. Germline V gives CDR1 SEHNR, CDR2 FQNEAQ (reference sequence). The CDR3 DNA is TGTGCCAGCAGCTTGCCTGGCGGACGGGCATACGAGCAGTACTTC. Protein product: CASSLPGGRAYEQYF.

In DNA form, the CDR3 reads TGTGCCAGCACCGGCGCGGCAGGTTATTCACCCCTCCACTTT. Protein sequence: CASTGAAGYSPLHF. This chain joins TRBV5-5 and TRBJ1-6, with no clear D. The V end was cut by 6 bases, the J end by 8 bases, with 15 bases between. CDR1 SGHKS and CDR2 YYEKEE come from the germline V gene (reference sequence). CDR3 length equals 14 residues.

This clonotype was counted a few times. The chain has TRBV24-1 and TRBJ1-4, with D uncertain. The CDR3 covers 15 residues. CDR1 is KGHDR, CDR2 SFDVKD, per germline. The V end lost 3 bases, the J end lost 0 bases, and 7 bases lay between the germline ends. This CDR3 is CATSDPDSTNEKLFF. The CDR3 DNA reads as TGTGCCACCAGTGATCCGGACTCAACTAATGAAAAACTGTTTTTT.

This chain links TRBV24-1 with TRBJ2-2; the D is unclear. CDR1 is KGHDR and CDR2 is SFDVKD in the germline V gene. Trimming left V 1 base short and J 2 bases short, with 7 bases between. This CDR3 is built from 15 residues. CDR3 protein: CATSDFGANTGELFF. Written as DNA, the CDR3 is TGTGCCACCAGTGATTTCGGAGCCAACACCGGGGAGCTGTTTTTT.

In its sample, this clonotype was seen a few times. The V call is TRBV21-1, the J call TRBJ2-5; TRBD2, the table's D call, lacks a check against the DNA. TRBV21-1 is a documented pseudogene. The CDR3 contains 19 residues. CDR3 region: CASSKNYLTRLAKKETQYF. Written as DNA, the CDR3 is TGTGCCAGCAGCAAAAATTATCTAACAAGGCTAGCGAAAAAAGAGACCCAGTACTTC.